This TCR beta chain comes out of a study of blood T cell repertoires in COVID-19. Self-reported history from a screening survey and questionnaire set each donor's cohort. CDR3 length: 15 amino acids. Deletions cut 3 bases from V and 1 base from J, with 12 bases between. CDR1 is PRHDT, CDR2 FYEKMQ, per germline (reference sequence). This table comes from immunoSEQ multiplex PCR, and its TCRdb copy is limited to in-frame clones, with some not included. The table lists around 250,000 clones, roughly 88% of them singletons. This sequence was found in a woman between 45 and 65 years old who had recovered from COVID-19. This chain connects TRBV13 to TRBJ1-1; weak D call: TRBD1 (5 bases). The sample was PBMCs or T cells enriched from blood (not recorded which). The CDR3 is CASSLWGLRNTEAFF. The CDR3 DNA is TGTGCCAGCAGCTTGTGGGGACTGAGGAACACTGAAGCTTTCTTT.